This TCR beta chain was profiled in a study of T cells in Graves' hyperthyroidism and ophthalmopathy. V lost 6 bases, J lost 7 bases, and 12 bases lay in between. This CDR3 has 12 amino acids. Germline V gene sequence: CDR1 LNHDA, CDR2 SQIVND (reference sequence). Study outcomes and limitations: The model anticipated ophthalmopathy a median approximately 6.5 months pre-onset. From stable hyperthyroidism, ophthalmopathy was separated by a 13 V-J model. The majority of expanded thyroid clonotypes above 0.001 also appeared in blood.

Hyperthyroidism of Graves' type that showed no ophthalmopathy progression within 18 months was stable. This clonotype has a count of ten or more. The target antigen is unknown. The source material, RNA transcripts, was used to amplify TCR beta CDR3 regions. In the first-round RT-PCR of the TCR CDR3, the HTBI primer set was used. One entry per CDR3 protein, called by TCRdb with MiXCR from the multiplex PCR reads. This sample has approximately 590,000 distinct CDR3 sequences, with around 42% found just once. The clonotype was recovered from a woman under 30 with Graves' hyperthyroidism. Source material: peripheral blood or thyroid tissue (not recorded which). The chain joins TRBV19 to TRBJ1-1, with D perhaps matching TRBD1 (6 bases). The CDR3 DNA reads TGTGCCAGTAGCGGGGACAAAGATGAAGCTTTCTTT. Amino acids: CASSGDKDEAFF.